The entry below gives a single T cell receptor (beta chain) sequence along with its context. Its cognate antigen is unknown. Of the isolated RNA, all was reverse transcribed, and so the sequenced material was expressed TCRB transcripts. TCRdb's copy holds only in-frame clones and misses some; the assay was immunoSEQ multiplex PCR. The repertoire has 150,000 or so clones, about a tenth of them found once; the top ten carry 0.68%. The V end was cut by 5 bases, the J end by 6 bases, with 11 bases between. CDR1 is ENHRY and CDR2 is SYGVKD in the germline V gene. CDR3 length equals 14 residues. The data stem from a study of beta chain features in type 1 diabetes. For the study at large: On cell yields, gender and age, patients and healthy donors were similar.

Study-wide results and caveats: Significant though moderate, a shortening of TCRB CDR3s appeared in all four CD4+ subsets of Type 1 diabetes patients.

Sequencing was carried out using central memory CD4+ T cells from blood. This sequence joins TRBV10-3 and TRBJ1-6; D may be TRBD1 (6 bases). The receptor comes from a man aged 18 to 29 in good health. CDR3 sequence (DNA): TGTGCCATCAGTCGGGGGGGCTTTAATTCACCCCTCCACTTT. Its translation is CAISRGGFNSPLHF.